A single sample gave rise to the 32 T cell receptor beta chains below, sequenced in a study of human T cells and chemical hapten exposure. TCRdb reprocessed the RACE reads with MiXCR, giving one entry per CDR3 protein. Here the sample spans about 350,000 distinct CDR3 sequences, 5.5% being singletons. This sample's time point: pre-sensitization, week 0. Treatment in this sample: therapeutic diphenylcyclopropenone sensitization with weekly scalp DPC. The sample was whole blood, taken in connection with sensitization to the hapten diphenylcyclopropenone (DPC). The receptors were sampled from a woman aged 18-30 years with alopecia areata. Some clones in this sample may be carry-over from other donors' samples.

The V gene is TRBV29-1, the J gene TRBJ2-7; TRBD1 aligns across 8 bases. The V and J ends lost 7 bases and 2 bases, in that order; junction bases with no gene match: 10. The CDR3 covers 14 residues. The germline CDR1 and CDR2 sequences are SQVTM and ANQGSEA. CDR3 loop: CSAGGQVGAYEQYF. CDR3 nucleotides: TGCAGCGCAGGGGGACAGGTGGGGGCCTACGAGCAGTACTTC.

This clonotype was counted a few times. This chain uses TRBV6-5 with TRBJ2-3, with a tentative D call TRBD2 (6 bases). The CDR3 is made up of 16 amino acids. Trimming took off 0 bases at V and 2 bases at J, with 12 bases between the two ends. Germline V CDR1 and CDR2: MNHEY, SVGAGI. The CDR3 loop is CASSYSMRGLTDTQYF. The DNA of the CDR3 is TGTGCCAGCAGTTACTCGATGCGGGGACTCACAGATACGCAGTATTTT.

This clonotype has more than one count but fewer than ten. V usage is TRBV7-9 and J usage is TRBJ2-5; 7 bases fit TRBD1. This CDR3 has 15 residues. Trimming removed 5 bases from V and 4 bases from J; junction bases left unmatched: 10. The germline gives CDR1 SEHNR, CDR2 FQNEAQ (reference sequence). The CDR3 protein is CASSPGQKLRETQYF. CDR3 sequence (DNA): TGTGCCAGCAGCCCGGGACAGAAATTGAGAGAGACCCAGTACTTC.

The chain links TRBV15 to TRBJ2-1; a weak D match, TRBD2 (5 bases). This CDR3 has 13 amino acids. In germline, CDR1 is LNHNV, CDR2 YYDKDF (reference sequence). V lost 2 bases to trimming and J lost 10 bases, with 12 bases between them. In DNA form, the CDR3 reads TGTGCCACCAGCAGACAGAGGGAAGGGGAGCAGTTCTTC. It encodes CATSRQREGEQFF.

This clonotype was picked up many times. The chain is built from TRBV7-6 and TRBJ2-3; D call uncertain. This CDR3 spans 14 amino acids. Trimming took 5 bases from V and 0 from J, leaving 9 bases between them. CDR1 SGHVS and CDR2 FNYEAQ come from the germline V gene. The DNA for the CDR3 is TGTGCCAGCAGCCTCGCTGCCAGCACAGATACGCAGTATTTT. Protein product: CASSLAASTDTQYF.

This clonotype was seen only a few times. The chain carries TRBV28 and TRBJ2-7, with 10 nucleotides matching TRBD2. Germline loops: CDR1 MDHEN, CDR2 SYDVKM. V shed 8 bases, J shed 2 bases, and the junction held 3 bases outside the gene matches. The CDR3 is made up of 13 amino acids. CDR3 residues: CASRTSGTYEQYF. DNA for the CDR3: TGTGCCAGCCGGACTAGCGGCACCTACGAGCAGTACTTC.

The CDR3 region has the DNA TGTGCCAGCAACGGGGTCTACGAGCAGTACTTC. Protein: CASNGVYEQYF. The chain is built from TRBV28 and TRBJ2-7, with D tentatively TRBD2 (5 bases). CDR1 is MDHEN and CDR2 is SYDVKM in the germline V gene. The CDR3 consists of 11 residues. V was clipped by 7 bases and J by 3 bases, with 7 bases between them.

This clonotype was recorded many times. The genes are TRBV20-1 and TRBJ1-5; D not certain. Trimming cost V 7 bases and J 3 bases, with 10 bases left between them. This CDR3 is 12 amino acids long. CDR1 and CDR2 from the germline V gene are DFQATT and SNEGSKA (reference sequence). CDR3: CSVRNLNQPQHF. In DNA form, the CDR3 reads TGCAGTGTCAGGAACCTCAATCAGCCCCAGCATTTT.

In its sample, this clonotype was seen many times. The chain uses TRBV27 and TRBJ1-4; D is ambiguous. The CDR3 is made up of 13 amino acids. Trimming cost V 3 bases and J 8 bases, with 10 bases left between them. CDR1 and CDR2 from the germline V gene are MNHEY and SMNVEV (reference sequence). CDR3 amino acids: CASSFGVWEKLFF. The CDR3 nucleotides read TGTGCCAGCAGTTTTGGGGTGTGGGAAAAACTGTTTTTT.

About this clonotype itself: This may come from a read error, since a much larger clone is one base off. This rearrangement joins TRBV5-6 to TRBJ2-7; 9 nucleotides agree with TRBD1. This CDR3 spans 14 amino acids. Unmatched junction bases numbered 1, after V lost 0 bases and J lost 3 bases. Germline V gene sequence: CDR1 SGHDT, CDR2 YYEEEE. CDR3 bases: TGTGCCAGCAGCTTGGGACAGGGGGTCTACGAGCAGTACTTC. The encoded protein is CASSLGQGVYEQYF.

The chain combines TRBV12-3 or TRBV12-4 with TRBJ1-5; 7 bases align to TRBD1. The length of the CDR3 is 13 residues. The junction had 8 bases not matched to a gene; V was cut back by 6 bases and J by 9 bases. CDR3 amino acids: CASRAGAGGPQHF. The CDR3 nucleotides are TGTGCCAGCAGGGCAGGGGCAGGGGGGCCCCAGCATTTT.

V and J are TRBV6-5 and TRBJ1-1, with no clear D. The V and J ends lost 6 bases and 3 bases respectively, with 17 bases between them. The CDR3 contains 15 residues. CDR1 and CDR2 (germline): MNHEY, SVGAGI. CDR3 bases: TGTGCCAGCAGCTCCCCGGGCAGGCCTCACACTGAAGCTTTCTTT. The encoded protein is CASSSPGRPHTEAFF.

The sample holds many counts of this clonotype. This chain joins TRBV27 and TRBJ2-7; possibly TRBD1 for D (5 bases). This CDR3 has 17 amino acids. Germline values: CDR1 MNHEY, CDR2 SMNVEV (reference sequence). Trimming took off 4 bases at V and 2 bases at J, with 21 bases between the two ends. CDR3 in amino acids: CASSSFPIGARPYEQYF. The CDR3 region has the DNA TGTGCCAGCAGTTCCTTTCCGATAGGGGCTAGGCCCTACGAGCAGTACTTC.

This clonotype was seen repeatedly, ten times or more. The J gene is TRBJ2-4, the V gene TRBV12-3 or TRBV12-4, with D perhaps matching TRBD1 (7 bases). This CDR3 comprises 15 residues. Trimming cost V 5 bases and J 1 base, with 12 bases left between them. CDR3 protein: CASSPGGQAKNIQYF. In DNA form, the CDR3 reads TGTGCCAGCAGTCCCGGGGGACAGGCCAAAAACATTCAGTACTTC.

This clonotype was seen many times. The CDR3 sequence is CSARDSTMNTEAFF. The CDR3 region has the DNA TGCAGTGCTAGGGACAGTACCATGAACACTGAAGCTTTCTTT. The chain employs TRBV20-1 and TRBJ1-1; D might be TRBD1 (6 bases). V lost 3 bases, J lost 0 bases, and 11 bases lay in between. CDR3 length: 14 amino acids. From germline, CDR1 is DFQATT and CDR2 SNEGSKA (reference sequence).

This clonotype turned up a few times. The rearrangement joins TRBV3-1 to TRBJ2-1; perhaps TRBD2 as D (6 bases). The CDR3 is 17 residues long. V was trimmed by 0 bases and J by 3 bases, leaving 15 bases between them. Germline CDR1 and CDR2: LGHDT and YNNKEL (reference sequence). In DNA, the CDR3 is TGTGCCAGCAGCCAAGATAGGTCGGTGACTAGCTACAATGAGCAGTTCTTC. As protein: CASSQDRSVTSYNEQFF.

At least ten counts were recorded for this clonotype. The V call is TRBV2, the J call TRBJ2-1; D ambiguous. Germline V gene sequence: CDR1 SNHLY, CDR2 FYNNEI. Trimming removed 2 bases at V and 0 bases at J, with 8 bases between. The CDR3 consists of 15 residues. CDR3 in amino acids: CASSEKPSSYNEQFF. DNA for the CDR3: TGTGCCAGCAGTGAAAAGCCGAGCTCCTACAATGAGCAGTTCTTC.

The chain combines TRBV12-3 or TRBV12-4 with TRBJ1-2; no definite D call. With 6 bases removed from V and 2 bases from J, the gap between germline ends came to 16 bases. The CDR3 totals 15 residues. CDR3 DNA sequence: TGTGCCAGCAGCCTGACTCATGGAGGAAACTATGGCTACACCTTC. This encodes CASSLTHGGNYGYTF.

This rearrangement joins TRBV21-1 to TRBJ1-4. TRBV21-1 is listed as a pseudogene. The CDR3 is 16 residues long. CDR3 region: CASSKDKGATNEKLFF. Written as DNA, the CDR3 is TGTGCCAGCAGCAAAGATAAGGGTGCAACTAATGAAAAACTGTTTTTT.

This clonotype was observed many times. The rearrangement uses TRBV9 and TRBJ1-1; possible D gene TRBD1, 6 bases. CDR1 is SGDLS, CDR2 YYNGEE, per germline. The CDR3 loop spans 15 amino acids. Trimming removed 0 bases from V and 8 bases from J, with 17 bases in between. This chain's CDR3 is CASSVAAPLQGEAFF. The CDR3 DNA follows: TGTGCCAGCAGCGTAGCCGCGCCCCTCCAGGGGGAAGCTTTCTTT.

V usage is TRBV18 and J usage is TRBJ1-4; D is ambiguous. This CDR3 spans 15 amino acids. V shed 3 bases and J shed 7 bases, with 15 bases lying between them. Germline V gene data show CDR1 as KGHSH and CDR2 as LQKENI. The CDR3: CASSPALKDGEKLFF. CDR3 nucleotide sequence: TGTGCCAGCTCACCGGCCTTGAAGGACGGTGAAAAACTGTTTTTT.

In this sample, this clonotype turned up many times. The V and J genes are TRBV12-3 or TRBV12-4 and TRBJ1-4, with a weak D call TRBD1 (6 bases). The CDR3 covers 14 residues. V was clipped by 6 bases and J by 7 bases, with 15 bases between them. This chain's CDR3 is CASRRDSGAEKLFF. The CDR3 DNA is TGTGCCAGCAGGAGGGACTCGGGGGCTGAAAAACTGTTTTTT.

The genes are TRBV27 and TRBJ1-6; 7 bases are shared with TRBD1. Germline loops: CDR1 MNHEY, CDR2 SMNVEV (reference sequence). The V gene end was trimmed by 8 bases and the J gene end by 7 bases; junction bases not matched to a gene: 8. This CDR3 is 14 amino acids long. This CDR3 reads CASHRQGGNSPLHF. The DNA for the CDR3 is TGTGCCAGCCACCGACAGGGAGGCAATTCACCCCTCCACTTT.

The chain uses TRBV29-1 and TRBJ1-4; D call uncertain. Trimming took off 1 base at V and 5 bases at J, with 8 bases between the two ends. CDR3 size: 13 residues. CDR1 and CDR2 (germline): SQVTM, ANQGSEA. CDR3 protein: CSVEGAWNEKLFF. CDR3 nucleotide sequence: TGCAGCGTTGAAGGCGCGTGGAATGAAAAACTGTTTTTT.

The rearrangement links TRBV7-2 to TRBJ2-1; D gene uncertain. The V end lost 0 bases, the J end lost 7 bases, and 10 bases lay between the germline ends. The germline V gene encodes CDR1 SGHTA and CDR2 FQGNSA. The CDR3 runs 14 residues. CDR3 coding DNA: TGTGCCAGCAGCTTAGCGCAGGCGAGTAATGAGCAGTTCTTC. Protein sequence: CASSLAQASNEQFF.

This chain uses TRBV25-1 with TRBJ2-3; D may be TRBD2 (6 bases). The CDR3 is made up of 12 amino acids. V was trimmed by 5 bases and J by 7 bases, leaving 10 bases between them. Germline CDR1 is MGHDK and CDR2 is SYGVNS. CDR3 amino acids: CASSYSGNTQYF. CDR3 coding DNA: TGTGCCAGCAGTTATAGCGGAAATACGCAGTATTTT.

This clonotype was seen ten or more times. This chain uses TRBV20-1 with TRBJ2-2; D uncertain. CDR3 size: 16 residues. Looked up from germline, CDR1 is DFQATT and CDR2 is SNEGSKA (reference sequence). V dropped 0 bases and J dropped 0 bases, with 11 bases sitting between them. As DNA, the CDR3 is TGCAGTGCTAGAGAAGGTTGGACCACGAACACCGGGGAGCTGTTTTTT. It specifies CSAREGWTTNTGELFF.

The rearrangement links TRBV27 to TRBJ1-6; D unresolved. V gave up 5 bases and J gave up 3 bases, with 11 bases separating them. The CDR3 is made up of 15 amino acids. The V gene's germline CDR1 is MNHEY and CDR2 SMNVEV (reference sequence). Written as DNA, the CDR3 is TGTGCCAGCAGTCCCGCGGACCTCTATAATTCACCCCTCCACTTT. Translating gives CASSPADLYNSPLHF.

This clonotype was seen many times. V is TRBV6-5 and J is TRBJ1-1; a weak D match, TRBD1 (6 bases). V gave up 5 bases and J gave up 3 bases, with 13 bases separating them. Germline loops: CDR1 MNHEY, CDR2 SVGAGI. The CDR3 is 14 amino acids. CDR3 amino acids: CASSLSQGHTEAFF. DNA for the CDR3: TGTGCCAGCAGTCTATCACAGGGCCACACTGAAGCTTTCTTT.

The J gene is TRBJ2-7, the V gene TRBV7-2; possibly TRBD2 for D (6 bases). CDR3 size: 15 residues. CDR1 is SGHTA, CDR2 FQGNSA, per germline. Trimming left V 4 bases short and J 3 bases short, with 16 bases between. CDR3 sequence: CASSYLAPPDYEQYF. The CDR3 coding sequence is TGTGCCAGCAGCTATCTAGCGCCCCCCGACTACGAGCAGTACTTC.

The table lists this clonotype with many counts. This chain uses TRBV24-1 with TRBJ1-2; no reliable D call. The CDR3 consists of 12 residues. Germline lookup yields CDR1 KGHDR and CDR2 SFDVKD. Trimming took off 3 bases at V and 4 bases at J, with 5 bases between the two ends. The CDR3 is CATSDGLYGYTF. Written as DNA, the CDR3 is TGTGCCACCAGTGATGGCCTCTATGGCTACACCTTC.

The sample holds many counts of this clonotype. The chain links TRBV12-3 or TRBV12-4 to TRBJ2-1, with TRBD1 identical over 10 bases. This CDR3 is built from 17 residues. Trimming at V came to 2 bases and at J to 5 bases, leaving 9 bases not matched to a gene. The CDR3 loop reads CASSLLLGQGNNNEQFF. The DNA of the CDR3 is TGTGCCAGCAGTTTACTACTGGGACAGGGGAATAACAATGAGCAGTTCTTC.